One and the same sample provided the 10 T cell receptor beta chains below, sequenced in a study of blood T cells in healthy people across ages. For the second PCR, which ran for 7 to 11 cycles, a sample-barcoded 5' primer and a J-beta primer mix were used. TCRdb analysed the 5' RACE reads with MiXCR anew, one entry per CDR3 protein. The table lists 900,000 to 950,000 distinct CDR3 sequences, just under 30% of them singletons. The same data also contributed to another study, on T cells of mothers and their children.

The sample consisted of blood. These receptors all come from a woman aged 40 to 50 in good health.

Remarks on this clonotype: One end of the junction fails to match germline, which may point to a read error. CDR3 sequence: CASTPGQGNCGYTF. The CDR3 DNA is TGTGCCAGCACCCCGGGACAGGGCAACTGTGGCTACACCTTC. This chain links TRBV13 with TRBJ1-2; 9 nucleotides align to TRBD1. From germline, CDR1 is PRHDT and CDR2 FYEKMQ (reference sequence). The CDR3 loop spans 14 amino acids.

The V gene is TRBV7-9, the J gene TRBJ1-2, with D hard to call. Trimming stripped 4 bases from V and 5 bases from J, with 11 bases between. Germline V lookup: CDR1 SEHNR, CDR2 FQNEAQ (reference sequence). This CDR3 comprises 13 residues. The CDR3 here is CASSSRSDYGYTF. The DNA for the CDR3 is TGTGCCAGCAGCTCCAGGTCCGATTATGGCTACACCTTC.

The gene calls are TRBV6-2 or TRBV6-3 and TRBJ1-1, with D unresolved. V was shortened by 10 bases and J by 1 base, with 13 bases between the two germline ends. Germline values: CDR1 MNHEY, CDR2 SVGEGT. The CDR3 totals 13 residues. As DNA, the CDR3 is TGTGCCACGGCCGGGCCGAAGAACACTGAAGCTTTCTTT. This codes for CATAGPKNTEAFF.

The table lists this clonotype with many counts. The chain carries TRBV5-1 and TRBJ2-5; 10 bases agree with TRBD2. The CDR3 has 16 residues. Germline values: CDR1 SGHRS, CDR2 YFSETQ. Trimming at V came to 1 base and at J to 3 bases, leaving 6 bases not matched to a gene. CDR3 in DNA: TGCGCCAGCAGCTTGACTAGCGGGGCCCTTGAAGAGACCCAGTACTTC. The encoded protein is CASSLTSGALEETQYF.

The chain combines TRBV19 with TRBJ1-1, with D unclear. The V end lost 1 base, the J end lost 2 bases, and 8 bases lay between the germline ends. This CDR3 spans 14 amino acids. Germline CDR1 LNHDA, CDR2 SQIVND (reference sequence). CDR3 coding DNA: TGTGCCAGTAGTATAGGCAGGCAAAACACTGAAGCTTTCTTT. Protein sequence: CASSIGRQNTEAFF.

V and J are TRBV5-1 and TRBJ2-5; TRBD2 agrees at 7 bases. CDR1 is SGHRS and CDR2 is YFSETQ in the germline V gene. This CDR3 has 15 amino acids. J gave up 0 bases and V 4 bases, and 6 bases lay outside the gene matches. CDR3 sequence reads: CASSVWRGYQETQYF. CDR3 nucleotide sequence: TGCGCCAGCAGCGTATGGCGGGGGTACCAAGAGACCCAGTACTTC. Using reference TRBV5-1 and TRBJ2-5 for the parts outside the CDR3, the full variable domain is KAGVTQTPRYLIKTRGQQVTLSCSPISGHRSVSWYQQTPGQGLQFLFEYFSETQRNKGNFPGRFSGRQFSNSRSEMNVSTLELGDSALYLCASSVWRGYQETQYFGPGTRLLVL.

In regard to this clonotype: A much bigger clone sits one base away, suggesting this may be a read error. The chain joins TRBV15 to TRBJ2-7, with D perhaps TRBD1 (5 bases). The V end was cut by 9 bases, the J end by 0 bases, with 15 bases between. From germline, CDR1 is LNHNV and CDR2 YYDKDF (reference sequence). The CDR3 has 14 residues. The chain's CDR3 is CATRQDSFSYEQYF. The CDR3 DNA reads TGTGCCACGAGACAAGACAGTTTCTCCTACGAGCAGTACTTC.

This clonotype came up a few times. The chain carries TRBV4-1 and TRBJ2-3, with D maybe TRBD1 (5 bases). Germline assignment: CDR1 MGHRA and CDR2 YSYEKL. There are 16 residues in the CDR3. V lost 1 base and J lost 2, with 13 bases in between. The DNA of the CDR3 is TGCGCCAGCAGCCAAGTAGACATGGGGCTCACAGATACGCAGTATTTT. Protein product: CASSQVDMGLTDTQYF.

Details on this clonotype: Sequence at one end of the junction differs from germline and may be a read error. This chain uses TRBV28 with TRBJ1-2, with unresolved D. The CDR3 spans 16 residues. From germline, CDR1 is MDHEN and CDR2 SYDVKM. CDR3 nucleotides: TGTGCCAGCAGGGAATTGGGAGGGCCAGCTAACTATGACTACACCTTC. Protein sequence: CASRELGGPANYDYTF.

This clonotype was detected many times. The CDR3 region is CASSLLSGGVSDTQYF. The DNA of the CDR3 is TGTGCCAGCAGCCTCCTGTCGGGGGGCGTCTCAGATACGCAGTATTTT. This chain links TRBV7-9 with TRBJ2-3, with D perhaps matching TRBD2 (7 bases). V lost 5 bases and J lost 4, with 19 bases in between. CDR1 SEHNR and CDR2 FQNEAQ come from the germline V gene (reference sequence). This CDR3 region has 16 residues.